Listed here are 29 T cell receptor beta chains from one sample, sequenced in a study of OX40 agonist ivuxolimab in advanced cancers. Clones were sequenced by immunoSEQ multiplex PCR, and TCRdb holds only the in-frame ones, with some missing. Among tens of thousands of clones listed, about 90% were seen once. Here the sequenced sample was CD4+ or CD8+ T cells sorted from blood, taken in a trial of the OX40 agonist ivuxolimab. These receptor sequences come from an adult with an advanced solid tumor such as melanoma, head and neck, liver or kidney cancer.

The chain uses TRBV19 and TRBJ1-2; the match to TRBD1 covers 9 bases. CDR1 LNHDA and CDR2 SQIVND come from the germline V gene (reference sequence). The junction had 5 bases not matched to a gene; V was cut back by 3 bases and J by 0 bases. This CDR3 comprises 16 residues. The DNA of the CDR3 is TGTGCCAGTAGTATCGGGACAGGGTGGGCTAACTATGGCTACACCTTC. The encoded protein is CASSIGTGWANYGYTF.

This clone has just one count. This chain links TRBV5-1 with TRBJ1-1; TRBD1 might be the D (6 bases). V was trimmed by 4 bases and J by 4 bases, leaving 14 bases between them. CDR1 is SGHRS and CDR2 is YFSETQ in the germline V gene. The CDR3 extends over 14 amino acids. CDR3 amino acids: CASSVSTGFTEAFF. For the CDR3, the DNA is TGCGCCAGCAGCGTTTCCACAGGGTTCACTGAAGCTTTCTTT.

The rearrangement uses TRBV28 and TRBJ1-4, with D unclear. This CDR3 contains 15 residues. Trimming removed 3 bases at V and 4 bases at J, with 12 bases between. The V gene's germline CDR1 is MDHEN and CDR2 SYDVKM. The CDR3 bases are TGTGCCAGCAGTTTTCCCACGACCAGTAATGAAAAACTGTTTTTT. Amino acids: CASSFPTTSNEKLFF. The full variable domain, in which reference TRBV28 and TRBJ1-4 provide the parts outside the CDR3, is DVKVTQSSRYLVKRTGEKVFLECVQDMDHENMFWYRQDPGLGLRLIYFSYDVKMKEKGDIPEGYSVSREKKERFSLILESASTNQTSMYLCASSFPTTSNEKLFFGSGTQLSVL.

This rearrangement joins TRBV5-1 to TRBJ2-7, with a possible D match to TRBD1 (7 bases). Trimming shortened V by 4 bases and J by 2 bases, and 16 bases separated the two germline ends. In germline, CDR1 is SGHRS, CDR2 YFSETQ. This CDR3 is built from 15 residues. CDR3 loop: CASSPRGDSAYEQYF. CDR3 DNA: TGCGCCAGCAGCCCGAGGGGGGACAGCGCCTACGAGCAGTACTTC.

This chain uses TRBV18 with TRBJ1-1; D remains ambiguous. Germline lookup yields CDR1 KGHSH and CDR2 LQKENI. V dropped 2 bases and J dropped 3 bases, with 7 bases sitting between them. There are 13 residues in the CDR3. For the CDR3, the DNA is TGTGCCAGCTCACCAATCGGGGACACTGAAGCTTTCTTT. This gives the protein CASSPIGDTEAFF.

The chain links TRBV28 to TRBJ1-1; D remains unclear. The germline V and J ends were trimmed by 5 bases and 0 bases, with 10 bases remaining between them. The CDR3 spans 14 residues. Per the germline V gene, CDR1 is MDHEN and CDR2 is SYDVKM. The CDR3 nucleotides read TGTGCCAGCAGTGGCGGGAGAGTGAACACTGAAGCTTTCTTT. It codes for CASSGGRVNTEAFF.

The chain's CDR3 is CASSLAPQNYGYTF. The CDR3 DNA follows: TGTGCCAGCAGCTTAGCCCCACAAAACTATGGCTACACCTTC. The chain employs TRBV11-2 and TRBJ1-2; D is ambiguous. The CDR3 is 14 amino acids. Per the germline V gene, CDR1 is SGHAT and CDR2 is FQNNGV. V was shortened by 1 base and J by 2 bases, with 8 bases between the two germline ends.

This clone was seen just once. This chain links TRBV10-3 with TRBJ1-1; D is perhaps TRBD1 (5 bases). The germline V and J ends were trimmed by 5 bases and 6 bases, with 13 bases remaining between them. The CDR3 spans 13 residues. Per the germline V gene, CDR1 is ENHRY and CDR2 is SYGVKD. The CDR3 coding sequence is TGTGCCATCAGTCGGGACTCTGGACCTGAAGCTTTCTTT. Translating it yields CAISRDSGPEAFF.

The chain couples TRBV4-1 to TRBJ2-7; D may be TRBD1 (6 bases). The CDR3 loop spans 15 amino acids. The V end lost 0 bases, the J end lost 3 bases, and 12 bases lay between the germline ends. The germline V gene has CDR1 MGHRA and CDR2 YSYEKL. CDR3 sequence (DNA): TGCGCCAGCAGCCAAGAGCGGACAGCCAGCTACGAGCAGTACTTC. This gives the protein CASSQERTASYEQYF.

The chain links TRBV5-1 to TRBJ2-2, with D tentatively TRBD2 (5 bases). With 1 base removed from V and 7 bases from J, the gap between germline ends came to 8 bases. CDR3 length: 13 residues. Germline V gives CDR1 SGHRS, CDR2 YFSETQ. The CDR3 nucleotides are TGCGCCAGCAGCTTGCTAAGCGGCGGGGAGCTGTTTTTT. It specifies CASSLLSGGELFF.

The chain couples TRBV5-4 to TRBJ1-2; a possible D gene is TRBD1 (6 bases). The germline V gene encodes CDR1 SGHNT and CDR2 YYREEE (reference sequence). The CDR3 totals 15 residues. Trimming left V 0 bases short and J 1 base short, with 10 bases between. CDR3 nucleotides: TGTGCCAGCAGCTTGGGCCCAGGGGATAACTATGGCTACACCTTC. Its protein is CASSLGPGDNYGYTF.

The V and J genes are TRBV30 and TRBJ2-7; TRBD2 agrees at 8 bases. After removal of 3 bases from V and 0 bases from J, the junction contained 7 bases not matched to a gene. This CDR3 region has 15 residues. From germline, CDR1 is GTSNPN and CDR2 SVGIG (reference sequence). The CDR3 DNA is TGTGCCTGGAGCCGGGGGGGCGGGCCCTCCTACGAGCAGTACTTC. Translated: CAWSRGGGPSYEQYF.

This clone appeared once. This chain uses TRBV13 with TRBJ2-7; D not resolved. Germline-derived CDR1 and CDR2 are PRHDT and FYEKMQ (reference sequence). This CDR3 spans 11 amino acids. The ends were cut back, 3 bases at V and 9 bases at J, with 9 bases in the middle. Written as DNA, the CDR3 is TGTGCCAGCAGCTTTGGTCCGCTGCAGTACTTC. Residues: CASSFGPLQYF.

The rearrangement joins TRBV10-2 to TRBJ2-1; the match to TRBD1 covers 7 bases. Looked up from germline, CDR1 is WSHSY and CDR2 is SAAADI. This CDR3 has 14 amino acids. The V and J ends lost 5 bases and 6 bases, in that order; junction bases with no gene match: 7. The CDR3 loop reads CASSNRGDRNEQFF. Here the CDR3 DNA reads TGCGCCAGCAGTAACAGGGGAGACCGCAATGAGCAGTTCTTC.

The chain recombines TRBV5-6 with TRBJ1-1; the match to TRBD1 covers 7 bases. The CDR3 spans 15 residues. Germline loops: CDR1 SGHDT, CDR2 YYEEEE. Losses at the gene ends were 3 bases for V and 1 base for J; bases not matched to a gene: 6. This chain's CDR3 is CASSSYDRENTEAFF. In DNA, the CDR3 is TGTGCCAGCAGCTCATATGACAGGGAGAACACTGAAGCTTTCTTT.

The genes are TRBV18 and TRBJ1-5; weak D call: TRBD1 (6 bases). Germline-derived CDR1 and CDR2 are KGHSH and LQKENI. The CDR3 is 15 residues long. Trimming removed 2 bases from V and 0 bases from J, with 8 bases in between. CDR3 sequence (DNA): TGTGCCAGCTCACCATCAGGGGATAGCAATCAGCCCCAGCATTTT. Translated: CASSPSGDSNQPQHF.

The genes are TRBV7-2 and TRBJ2-1; perhaps TRBD2 as D (6 bases). Deletions cut 6 bases from V and 11 bases from J, with 14 bases between. CDR1 and CDR2 from the germline V gene are SGHTA and FQGNSA. This CDR3 contains 12 residues. CDR3 nucleotides: TGTGCCAGCAGTACGAGACTAGGGAAGCAGTTCTTC. Translated, it gives CASSTRLGKQFF.

The chain combines TRBV2 with TRBJ2-3, with D tentatively TRBD2 (5 bases). CDR3 size: 18 residues. Germline CDR1 is SNHLY and CDR2 is FYNNEI. V gave up 2 bases and J gave up 1 base, with 19 bases separating them. CDR3 sequence: CASSETGSAQYGTDTQYF. The DNA of the CDR3 is TGTGCCAGCAGTGAAACGGGGTCCGCCCAGTACGGCACAGATACGCAGTATTTT. Together with reference TRBV2 and TRBJ2-3, the CDR3 gives the full variable domain: EPEVTQTPSHQVTQMGQEVILRCVPISNHLYFYWYRQILGQKVEFLVSFYNNEISEKSEIFDDQFSVERPDGSNFTLKIRSTKLEDSAMYFCASSETGSAQYGTDTQYFGPGTRLTVL.

This chain uses TRBV19 with TRBJ2-5; possibly TRBD1 or TRBD2 for D (5 bases each). Germline V gene lookup returns CDR1 LNHDA and CDR2 SQIVND (reference sequence). The germline V and J ends were trimmed by 1 base and 5 bases, with 17 bases remaining between them. This CDR3 has 16 amino acids. The CDR3 region is CASSIGGDGPRETQYF. DNA of the CDR3: TGTGCCAGTAGTATAGGAGGGGACGGACCGAGGGAGACCCAGTACTTC.

A remark on this clone: The junction departs from germline at one end; a sequencing error may be responsible. The CDR3 sequence: CASSLGGRSNQPQHF. In DNA form, the CDR3 reads TGTGCCAGCAGCTTGGGGGGTAGGAGCAATCAGCCCCAGCATTTT. V and J are TRBV5-3 and TRBJ1-5; tentative D call: TRBD1 (5 bases). TRBV5-3 is flagged as an ORF with uncertain function. The CDR3 is 15 amino acids.

This sequence joins TRBV28 and TRBJ2-2; D remains unclear. Germline CDR1 is MDHEN and CDR2 is SYDVKM. The CDR3 runs to 15 residues. Between the trimmed V and J ends, which lost 3 bases and 3 bases, there was a span of 11 bases. DNA for the CDR3: TGTGCCAGCAGTTTGTCAGCCGGCCACACCGGGGAGCTGTTTTTT. Translating it yields CASSLSAGHTGELFF.

V is TRBV18 and J is TRBJ2-5; no clear D. The V and J ends lost 3 bases and 2 bases respectively, with 10 bases between them. The CDR3 is 14 residues long. Looked up from germline, CDR1 is KGHSH and CDR2 is LQKENI. The CDR3 coding sequence is TGTGCCAGCTCACCTACAAGTTTTCAAGAGACCCAGTACTTC. It translates to CASSPTSFQETQYF.

The chain carries TRBV4-1 and TRBJ2-5, with 8 bases lining up with TRBD1. This CDR3 spans 14 amino acids. Germline V lookup: CDR1 MGHRA, CDR2 YSYEKL. The V gene end was trimmed by 2 bases and the J gene end by 5 bases; junction bases not matched to a gene: 4. The CDR3 sequence: CASSQMGQEETQYF. The CDR3 region has the DNA TGCGCCAGCAGCCAAATGGGACAGGAGGAGACCCAGTACTTC.

The chain couples TRBV6-5 to TRBJ1-3; a possible D gene is TRBD1 (5 bases). The CDR3 has 14 residues. Germline-derived CDR1 and CDR2 are MNHEY and SVGAGI. Trimming removed 11 bases from V and 4 bases from J, with 18 bases in between. CDR3: CASGAGTSGNTIYF. For the CDR3, the DNA is TGTGCCTCAGGAGCGGGGACGTCCGGAAACACCATATATTTT.

CDR3 nucleotide sequence: TGTGCCAGCAGCAAGACAGGAATTAACACCGGGGAGCTGTTTTTT. Translated, it gives CASSKTGINTGELFF. The genes are TRBV9 and TRBJ2-2, with D tentatively TRBD1 (6 bases). The CDR3 consists of 15 residues. Per germline, CDR1 SGDLS and CDR2 YYNGEE. V gave up 4 bases and J gave up 2 bases, with 12 bases separating them. Full variable domain (missing parts from reference TRBV9 and TRBJ2-2): DSGVTQTPKHLITATGQRVTLRCSPRSGDLSVYWYQQSLDQGLQFLIQYYNGEERAKGNILERFSAQQFPDLHSELNLSSLELGDSALYFCASSKTGINTGELFFGEGSRLTVL.

The chain employs TRBV2 and TRBJ1-1; D is unresolved. Germline CDR1 is SNHLY and CDR2 is FYNNEI. The V end was cut by 11 bases, the J end by 5 bases, with 12 bases between. CDR3 length equals 11 residues. The CDR3 sequence is CASRSGTEAFF. The DNA of the CDR3 is TGTGCCTCCCGCTCGGGGACTGAAGCTTTCTTT.

The V gene is TRBV10-3, the J gene TRBJ2-1, with a tentative D call TRBD2 (6 bases). Germline V gene lookup returns CDR1 ENHRY and CDR2 SYGVKD. Trimming left V 6 bases short and J 9 bases short, with 9 bases between. The CDR3 length is 11 residues. Written as DNA, the CDR3 is TGTGCCATCAGCCGGGACTTTGAGCAGTTCTTC. Its protein product is CAISRDFEQFF.

This chain uses TRBV6-5 with TRBJ2-6; D gene uncertain. Germline V gene data show CDR1 as MNHEY and CDR2 as SVGAGI. This CDR3 contains 12 residues. Trimming took off 10 bases at V and 2 bases at J, with 6 bases between the two ends. CDR3 protein: CATRTGANVLTF. The CDR3 DNA reads as TGTGCCACCAGGACTGGGGCCAACGTCCTGACTTTC.

This clone was found once. The chain carries TRBV15 and TRBJ2-7, with a tentative D call TRBD2 (7 bases). Trimming removed 3 bases from V and 3 bases from J, with 18 bases in between. The CDR3 has 16 amino acids. Germline CDR1 is LNHNV and CDR2 is YYDKDF (reference sequence). The CDR3 bases are TGTGCCACCAGCAGCACCTACGAAGGGGGGGGCTACGAGCAGTACTTC. Translation: CATSSTYEGGGYEQYF.